This T cell receptor (beta chain) was observed in a study of patients and donors after allogeneic stem cell transplantation. From the RT-PCR reads, TCRdb called clonotypes with MiXCR, one entry per CDR3 protein. The sample carries about a million distinct CDR3 sequences, 15% to 20% recorded once. The germline V gene encodes CDR1 ENHRY and CDR2 SYGVKD. The CDR3 consists of 15 residues. V lost 6 bases and J lost 10, with 24 bases in between. The rearrangement joins TRBV10-3 to TRBJ2-5; D might be TRBD1 or TRBD2, each matching 5 bases. The sequenced sample was blood, either unsorted or a sorted T cell fraction (not recorded which). The receptor comes from a human donor who was either an allogeneic HSCT recipient or a stem cell or donor lymphocyte infusion donor (not recorded which). It is not recorded whose cells these are; they may come from a transplant donor. CDR3 bases: TGTGCCATCAGCGCTGTAGGTGGAAACGAGGGGATCCAGTACTTC. This codes for CAISAVGGNEGIQYF.